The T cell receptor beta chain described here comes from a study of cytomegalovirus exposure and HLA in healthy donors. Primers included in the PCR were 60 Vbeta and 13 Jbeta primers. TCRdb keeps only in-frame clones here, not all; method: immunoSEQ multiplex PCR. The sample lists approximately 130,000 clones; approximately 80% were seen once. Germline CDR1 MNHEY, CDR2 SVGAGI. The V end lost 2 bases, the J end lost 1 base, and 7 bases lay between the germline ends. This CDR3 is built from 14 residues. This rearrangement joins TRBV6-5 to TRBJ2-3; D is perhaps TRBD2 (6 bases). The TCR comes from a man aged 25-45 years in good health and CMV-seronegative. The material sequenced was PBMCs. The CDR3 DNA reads TGTGCCAGCAGTTACGTAGCGGGCACAGATACGCAGTATTTT. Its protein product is CASSYVAGTDTQYF.